This T cell receptor (beta chain) was retrieved from a study of shared clonotypes between healthy human individuals. Study-wide context: Aged between 18 and 49, the donors were a couple of women and three men. Per donor, three plates held CD4 naive cells, three held CD4 memory, two held CD8 naive and one held CD8 memory. General study findings and limits: Larger estimated richness was generally recorded for naive subsets relative to memory subsets.

The CDR3 length is 14 residues. With 3 bases clipped from V and 14 bases from J, the junction kept 14 bases outside the gene matches. The germline V gene encodes CDR1 SGDLS and CDR2 YYNGEE. Concerning this clone: The antigen remains undetermined.

Adult donors, all healthy and HIV-negative, had no recent acute infections or vaccinations. Clones were read by immunoSEQ multiplex PCR, and TCRdb kept only the in-frame ones, dropping some. The sample carries approximately 1.4 million clones, about 98% recorded once. J is TRBJ2-1 and V is TRBV9, with TRBD2 matching over 7 bases. The receptor's source is a man younger than 45 in good health. The specimen was naive CD4+ T cells sorted from blood. Subset reported: CD45RA+ positively selected. Here the CDR3 reads CASSAGLDGNGKFF. DNA for the CDR3: TGTGCCAGCAGCGCAGGACTAGACGGGAATGGGAAGTTCTTC.